Following are 16 T cell receptor beta chains from one sample sequenced in a study of response to subunit inactivated influenza vaccine (dated by TCRdb to 2017 to 2018). Library prep was done by RT-PCR. The sequencing machine was an Illumina HiSeq 2500. Through fastp at Q25 and MiXCR, TCRdb rebuilt clones from the public reads, retaining in-frame beta chains. When rows share a CDR3 protein, they turn into one entry using the most common DNA and genes. Recorded for this sample are about 520,000 distinct CDR3 sequences; less than 30% of them occurred a single time. Approximately 2% of the sample lies in the top ten. Sequencing used CD4+ T cells sorted from PBMCs, obtained roughly 5 days after vaccination. The receptor source for this set is a man aged 45-65 years who received an inactivated influenza vaccine. Donor details come from another sample of the same person, matched by shared clones.

This clonotype appeared a few times. J is TRBJ2-7 and V is TRBV29-1; no firm D call. The V and J ends lost 5 bases and 2 bases respectively, with 10 bases between them. The CDR3 runs to 12 residues. CDR1 and CDR2 (germline): SQVTM, ANQGSEA. This chain's CDR3 is CSVRKGTYEQYF. The CDR3 nucleotides are TGCAGCGTTCGAAAGGGTACCTACGAGCAGTACTTC.

J is TRBJ2-5 and V is TRBV3-1; 10 bases align to TRBD2. The germline CDR1 and CDR2 sequences are LGHDT and YNNKEL (reference sequence). This CDR3 is 16 amino acids long. Germline trimming cut 3 bases from V and 1 base from J; bases unmatched to any gene: 5. In DNA form, the CDR3 reads TGTGCCAGCAGCCACCGGGGACTAGCGCGCCAAGAGACCCAGTACTTC. Encoded protein: CASSHRGLARQETQYF.

The table lists this clonotype with a few counts. The gene calls are TRBV5-1 and TRBJ1-5, with a possible D match to TRBD1 (5 bases). Per the germline V gene, CDR1 is SGHRS and CDR2 is YFSETQ. Between the trimmed V and J ends, which lost 4 bases and 5 bases, there was a span of 16 bases. This CDR3 region has 15 residues. The CDR3 here is CASSRGGDSYQPQHF. The CDR3 DNA reads TGCGCCAGCAGCCGTGGGGGGGACTCGTATCAGCCCCAGCATTTT.

The J gene is TRBJ2-7, the V gene TRBV5-1; TRBD1 is a possible D gene (5 bases). Trimming removed 7 bases at V and 0 bases at J, with 14 bases between. This CDR3 has 14 residues. Germline loops: CDR1 SGHRS, CDR2 YFSETQ. The CDR3 region is CASFPDSFSYEQYF. In DNA, the CDR3 is TGCGCCAGCTTCCCCGACAGCTTCTCCTACGAGCAGTACTTC.

The chain employs TRBV7-8 and TRBJ2-7; the D is unclear. V was pared by 3 bases and J by 6 bases, with 9 bases between. The CDR3 consists of 12 residues. Germline CDR1 is SGHVS and CDR2 is FQNEAQ. CDR3 bases: TGTGCCAGCAGCTTGATTACGGGCGAGCAGTACTTC. Translating it yields CASSLITGEQYF. Variable domain in full (rest from reference TRBV7-8 and TRBJ2-7): GAGVSQSPRYKVAKRGQDVALRCDPISGHVSLFWYQQALGQGPEFLTYFQNEAQLDKSGLPSDRFFAERPEGSVSTLKIQRTQQEDSAVYLCASSLITGEQYFGPGTRLTVT.

The CDR3 DNA sequence: TGCAGTGCTAGAGCACAGTCTCTAACTCAGCCCCAGCATTTT. Encoded protein: CSARAQSLTQPQHF. The chain carries TRBV20-1 and TRBJ1-5; D gene uncertain. The V end lost 1 base, the J end lost 6 bases, and 13 bases lay between the germline ends. The CDR3 contains 14 residues. The germline CDR1 and CDR2 sequences are DFQATT and SNEGSKA (reference sequence).

The chain carries TRBV6-1 and TRBJ2-7; TRBD1 aligns across 10 bases. CDR1 is MNHNS, CDR2 SASEGT, per germline. The length of the CDR3 is 14 residues. The ends lost 7 bases at V and 5 bases at J; junction bases unmatched: 8. CDR3 coding DNA: TGTGCCAGCACACCCTGGGACAGGGGAAACGAGCAGTACTTC. It codes for CASTPWDRGNEQYF.

This chain uses TRBV7-9 with TRBJ2-1, with TRBD2 matching over 9 bases. CDR3 length equals 16 residues. The germline V gene has CDR1 SEHNR and CDR2 FQNEAQ (reference sequence). With 8 bases clipped from V and 2 bases from J, the junction kept 10 bases outside the gene matches. The CDR3, as DNA: TGTGCCAGCGGCAGATCCGGCGGGGGGGCCTACAATGAGCAGTTCTTC. Protein: CASGRSGGGAYNEQFF.

Only a few counts were recorded for this clonotype. The chain employs TRBV4-1 and TRBJ2-1; a possible D gene is TRBD1 (6 bases). The CDR3 covers 16 residues. Deletions cut 1 base from V and 5 bases from J, with 15 bases between. CDR1 is MGHRA and CDR2 is YSYEKL in the germline V gene. The CDR3 spells CASSQVFKDRNNEQFF. The DNA for the CDR3 is TGCGCCAGCAGCCAAGTCTTTAAGGACAGAAACAATGAGCAGTTCTTC.

The chain is built from TRBV12-3 or TRBV12-4 and TRBJ2-5; D is perhaps TRBD2 (5 bases). Between the trimmed V and J ends, which lost 6 bases and 5 bases, there was a span of 13 bases. The CDR3 runs 13 residues. CDR3 region: CASRPGLWETQYF. CDR3 nucleotide sequence: TGTGCCAGCAGACCGGGATTATGGGAGACCCAGTACTTC.

CDR3 sequence (DNA): TGCAGTGCTAGAGATCCGGGACAGGGGACCTACAATGAGCAGTTCTTC. Amino acids: CSARDPGQGTYNEQFF. The J gene is TRBJ2-1, the V gene TRBV20-1; 10 positions agree with TRBD1. The V gene end was trimmed by 0 bases and the J gene end by 2 bases; junction bases not matched to a gene: 4. The germline gives CDR1 DFQATT, CDR2 SNEGSKA (reference sequence). This CDR3 spans 16 amino acids.

The chain employs TRBV20-1 and TRBJ1-5; 10 bases are a match to TRBD1. The germline CDR1 and CDR2 sequences are DFQATT and SNEGSKA (reference sequence). This CDR3 has 16 amino acids. V was clipped by 3 bases and J by 2 bases; unmatched bases: 7. CDR3 DNA sequence: TGCAGTGCTAGGGGGGGCGGGACAGGGGGCAATCAGCCCCAGCATTTT. Translated: CSARGGGTGGNQPQHF.

This clonotype was detected a few times. The J gene is TRBJ2-5, the V gene TRBV6-5; D remains unclear. Germline CDR1 and CDR2: MNHEY and SVGAGI. This CDR3 has 15 amino acids. The V end was cut by 0 bases, the J end by 5 bases, with 13 bases between. CDR3 sequence reads: CASSYSSQPFETQYF. CDR3 sequence (DNA): TGTGCCAGCAGTTACTCGAGCCAGCCTTTCGAGACCCAGTACTTC.

This chain's CDR3 is CASRALAGGPSSYEQYF. DNA for the CDR3: TGTGCCAGCAGAGCACTAGCGGGAGGGCCCTCCTCCTACGAGCAGTACTTC. The V and J genes are TRBV6-2 or TRBV6-3 and TRBJ2-7; 13 bases map to TRBD2. There are 17 residues in the CDR3. The V segment lost 6 bases and the J segment 0 bases; nucleotides outside the gene matches: 8. From germline, CDR1 is MNHEY and CDR2 SVGEGT.

This clonotype was counted once. This sequence joins TRBV11-2 and TRBJ1-1, with D perhaps matching TRBD1 (5 bases). Trimming removed 5 bases at V and 11 bases at J, with 24 bases between. There are 15 residues in the CDR3. Germline CDR1 reads SGHAT; CDR2 reads FQNNGV. In DNA, the CDR3 is TGTGCCAGCAGCCAACAAGGCCACAGGCTCCGAGGGGCTTTCTTT. Translation gives CASSQQGHRLRGAFF.

This clonotype was observed a few times. The chain is built from TRBV9 and TRBJ1-2; D is ambiguous. The CDR3 totals 13 residues. Germline CDR1 and CDR2: SGDLS and YYNGEE. Trimming took off 3 bases at V and 6 bases at J, with 12 bases between the two ends. The CDR3 is CASSGGYGDGYTF. The CDR3 bases are TGTGCCAGCAGCGGAGGGTACGGGGATGGCTACACCTTC.